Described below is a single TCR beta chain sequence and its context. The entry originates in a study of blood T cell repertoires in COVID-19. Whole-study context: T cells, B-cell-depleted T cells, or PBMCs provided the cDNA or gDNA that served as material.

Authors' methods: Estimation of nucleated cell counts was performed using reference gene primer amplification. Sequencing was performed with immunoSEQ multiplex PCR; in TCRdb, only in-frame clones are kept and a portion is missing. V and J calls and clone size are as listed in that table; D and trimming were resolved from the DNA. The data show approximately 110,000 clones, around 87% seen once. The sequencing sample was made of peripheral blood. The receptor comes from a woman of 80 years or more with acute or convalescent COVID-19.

The CDR3 coding sequence is TGTGCCTGGAGTGACTACGGAACTAATGAAAAACTGTTTTTT. Translating gives CAWSDYGTNEKLFF. J is TRBJ1-4 and V is TRBV30; no firm D call. Trimming took off 1 base at V and 1 base at J, with 7 bases between the two ends. The CDR3 extends over 14 amino acids. Germline CDR1 is GTSNPN and CDR2 is SVGIG (reference sequence). Full variable domain (rest looked up from reference TRBV30 and TRBJ1-4): SQTIHQWPATLVQPVGSPLSLECTVEGTSNPNLYWYRQAAGRGLQLLFYSVGIGQISSEVPQNLSASRPQDRQFILSSKKLLLSDSGFYLCAWSDYGTNEKLFFGSGTQLSVL.